Given below is one T cell receptor (beta chain) in context. What it binds is unknown. Germline is not matched at one junction end, which may reflect a read error. This entry belongs to a study of tumor and adjacent non-tumor tissue in lung cancer. Regarding the study as a whole: Compared with tumor, normal lung showed significantly lower TCR diversity.

The CDR3 sequence is 13 residues long. The germline gives CDR1 MGHRA, CDR2 YSYEKL. A modified ARM-PCR protocol with three rounds of nested PCR amplified TCRbeta. MiXCR was run by TCRdb on the multiplex PCR reads, yielding one entry per CDR3 protein. Among some 93,000 distinct CDR3 sequences, approximately 65% were seen once, and the ten largest hold about 17%. RNA was extracted from bulk tissue without any cell sorting. Newly diagnosed lung cancer patients had thoracic surgery in China, August–late 2014, without prior chemotherapy. This sequence originates from a man in his sixties with non-small cell lung cancer. This chain links TRBV4-1 with TRBJ1-1; no clear D gene. Sequencing input: lung tumor tissue. This CDR3 reads CSSSQASNNEAFF. The DNA for the CDR3 is TGTTCCAGCAGCCAAGCTAGCAACAATGAAGCTTTCTTT.